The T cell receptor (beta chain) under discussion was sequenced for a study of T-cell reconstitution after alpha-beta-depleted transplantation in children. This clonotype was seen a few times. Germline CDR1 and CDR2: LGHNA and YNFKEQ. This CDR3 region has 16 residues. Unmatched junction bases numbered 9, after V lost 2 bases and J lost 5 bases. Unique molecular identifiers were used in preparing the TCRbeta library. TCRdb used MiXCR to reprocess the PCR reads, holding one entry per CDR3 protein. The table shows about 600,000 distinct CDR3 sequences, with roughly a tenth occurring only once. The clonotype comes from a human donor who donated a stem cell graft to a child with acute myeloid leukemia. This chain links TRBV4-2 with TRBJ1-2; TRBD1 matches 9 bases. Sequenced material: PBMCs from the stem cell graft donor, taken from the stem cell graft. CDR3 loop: CASSQTLGQGGYGYTF. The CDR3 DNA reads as TGTGCCAGCAGCCAAACTTTGGGACAGGGCGGGTATGGCTACACCTTC.